These 27 T cell receptor delta chains originate from one sample sequenced in a study of γδ T cells in repeated Plasmodium falciparum infection. Bulk repertoires came from Vgamma9/Vdelta2+ or Vdelta2-negative gammadelta T cells flow-sorted from PBMC. TCRdb reapplied CATT to the multiplex PCR reads. The sample includes roughly 93,000 delta-chain clones, 1.4% of them seen just once. Sequenced input: gamma-delta T cells from blood. These receptors were obtained from a pool of human donors (malaria-infected and uninfected, not separated).

In the case of this clone: TCRdb attributes to this sequence the protein of a much larger clone, which differs from the DNA translation at residue 4; a read error is likely, and the protein displayed is translated from the DNA. The chain combines TRDV2 with TRDJ1; D is ambiguous. The J gene, left out of TCRdb, was set here by checking the DNA against germline. CDR1 and CDR2 (germline): GEAIGNYY, EKD. The CDR3 consists of 15 residues. The CDR3 loop reads CACGTGSVKTDKLIF. The CDR3, as DNA: TGTGCCTGTGGCACCGGCTCGGTTAAGACCGATAAACTCATCTTT.

This clone occurred a few times. With a far larger clone one base away, a read error is the likely cause. Different DNA sequences within this sample yield the same CDR3. The V and J genes are TRDV1 and TRDJ1, with D possibly matching TRDD3 (5 bases). Trimming took 4 bases from V and 0 from J, leaving 24 bases between them. CDR3 length: 19 amino acids. In germline, CDR1 is TSWWSYY, CDR2 QGS. DNA of the CDR3: TGTGCTCTTGGGGTACTAACTGGAGGGCGACCCGATTACACCGATAAACTCATCTTT. Translated: CALGVLTGGRPDYTDKLIF.

This clone has only a few counts. TCRdb's entry gives the protein of a much larger clone, which mismatches this DNA's translation at residue 14, likely from a read error; the protein reported here is translated from the DNA. The V call is TRDV1, the J call TRDJ2; 9 nucleotides agree with TRDD3. As TCRdb names no J gene, one was assigned here on the basis of a DNA match to germline. This CDR3 spans 22 amino acids. V dropped 5 bases and J dropped 1; count of bases not matched to a gene: 23. Germline CDR1 is TSWWSYY and CDR2 is QGS. This CDR3 is CALGSNRPSPYWGTILTAQLFF. The CDR3 bases are TGTGCTCTTGGGAGCAACCGGCCTTCCCCTTACTGGGGGACAATTTTGACAGCACAACTCTTCTTT.

The table lists this clone with many counts. This chain connects TRDV1 to TRDJ1; 10 nucleotides line up with TRDD3. The V gene's germline CDR1 is TSWWSYY and CDR2 QGS. V lost 2 bases, J lost 1 base, and 13 bases stayed unmatched. The CDR3 runs to 19 residues. The CDR3 protein is CALGESLTPGDTSTDKLIF. For the CDR3, the DNA is TGTGCTCTTGGGGAATCATTGACTCCGGGGGATACGAGCACCGATAAACTCATCTTT.

In regard to this clone: TCRdb attributes to this sequence the protein of a much larger clone, which differs from the DNA translation at residue 16; a read error is likely, and the protein displayed is translated from the DNA. The chain employs TRDV1 and TRDJ1, with 7 bases that match TRDD3. The CDR3 has 17 amino acids. Germline CDR1 is TSWWSYY and CDR2 is QGS. Here the CDR3 DNA reads TGTGCTCTTGGGGAAGTTTCCGTACTGGGGAAAACCGATAAACTCACCTTT. Translated: CALGEVSVLGKTDKLTF.

This clone was picked up a small number of times. The protein TCRdb lists belongs to a much larger clone and differs from this DNA's translation at residue 7, which points to a read error; the protein shown is made from the DNA. The chain couples TRDV1 to TRDJ1; the D gene is possibly TRDD2 (6 bases). The J gene, not given by TCRdb, was assigned here from a germline match of the nucleotide sequence. Germline V gene data show CDR1 as TSWWSYY and CDR2 as QGS. The V end was cut by 0 bases, the J end by 0 bases, with 17 bases between. The CDR3 has 18 residues. The CDR3 region is CALGELPSQMGYTDKLIF. Written as DNA, the CDR3 is TGTGCTCTTGGGGAACTCCCTTCCCAAATGGGCTACACCGATAAACTCATCTTT.

This clone was seen more than once but under ten times. The TCRdb protein comes from a much larger clone and disagrees with this DNA's translation at residue 5, likely due to a read error; the protein given here is derived from the DNA. The V call is TRDV2, the J call TRDJ2, with D uncertain. This CDR3 is built from 14 residues. CDR1 and CDR2 (germline): GEAIGNYY, EKD. V lost 3 bases and J 2 bases, leaving 9 bases between the germline ends. The CDR3 loop is CACDSFSLTAQLFF. CDR3 nucleotide sequence: TGTGCCTGTGACTCCTTTTCCTTGACAGCACAACTCTTCTTT.

Concerning this clone itself: A single base is all that separates this from a far larger clone, so a read error is likely. The sample holds other DNA sequences that translate to the same CDR3. The V call is TRDV2, the J call TRDJ1, with TRDD3 as a possible D gene (5 bases). The J gene was missing in TCRdb and was found by matching the end of the DNA to germline. Trimming removed 0 bases from V and 3 bases from J, with 10 bases in between. This CDR3 has 14 residues. CDR1 and CDR2 (germline): GEAIGNYY, EKD. The CDR3 region has the DNA TGTGCCTGTGACACCATAGGGGACGCCGATAAACTCATCTTT. Its translation: CACDTIGDADKLIF.

Concerning this clone: It is likely a read error: a sequence one base away is far more abundant. Distinct nucleotide sequences in the sample also encode this CDR3. The V gene is listed as TRDV3; no J gene was called; the table's D call, TRDD3, has no DNA check behind it. This CDR3 is built from 15 residues. CDR1 and CDR2 (germline): TVYSNPD, GDNSRS (reference sequence). CDR3 DNA: TGTGCCTTTAGTCCAGGCTGGGGGATACTGAGGCCCCTGATCTTC. This sequence encodes CAFSPGWGILRPLIF.

This clone was seen a few times. TCRdb shows a much larger clone's protein in place of this DNA's translation, and the two differ at residue 3, likely through a read error; the protein shown is translated from the DNA. The rearrangement joins TRDV1 to TRDJ1; no clear D gene. The J gene is not listed in TCRdb, so it was assigned here from a DNA match to germline. Looked up from germline, CDR1 is TSWWSYY and CDR2 is QGS. This CDR3 spans 10 amino acids. The CDR3 spells CARGKAKLIF. CDR3 in DNA: TGTGCTCGTGGGAAGGCCAAACTCATCTTT.

This clone showed up just a few times. This sequence is one base from a far larger clone and is likely a read error. The same CDR3 is also encoded by other DNA sequences in this sample. This chain joins TRDV1 and TRDJ1; TRDD3 is a possible D gene (5 bases). TCRdb supplies no J gene; here it was assigned by aligning the nucleotide sequence to germline. Germline V gives CDR1 TSWWSYY, CDR2 QGS. Between the trimmed V and J ends, which lost 2 bases and 3 bases, there was a span of 19 bases. The CDR3 is 17 amino acids. The CDR3 reads CALGESNSGILSDKLIF. The CDR3 nucleotides are TGTGCTCTTGGGGAATCGAACTCTGGGATCCTTTCCGATAAACTCATCTTT.

Comments on this clone: This sequence is one base from a far larger clone and is likely a read error. The sample holds other DNA sequences that translate to the same CDR3. The chain joins TRDV1 to TRDJ1; TRDD3 agrees at 8 bases. Here the J gene came from matching the DNA to germline, since TCRdb omits it. The CDR3 is made up of 24 amino acids. Germline V gene lookup returns CDR1 TSWWSYY and CDR2 QGS. V was pared by 1 base and J by 0 bases, with 28 bases of the junction left unmatched. CDR3 bases: TGTGCTCTTGGGGAACCGGCCTACGCCCTTACTGGGGGGTACGCGCGGGAGTACACCGATAAACTCATCTTT. Residues: CALGEPAYALTGGYAREYTDKLIF.

As for this clone: A far larger clone is off by one base, so a read error is likely. Other DNA sequences in the same sample also yield this CDR3. The J gene is TRDJ1, the V gene TRDV1; the match to TRDD3 covers 7 bases. The CDR3 sequence is 23 residues long. With 5 bases clipped from V and 4 bases from J, the junction kept 34 bases outside the gene matches. CDR1 TSWWSYY and CDR2 QGS come from the germline V gene. The CDR3 coding sequence is TGTGCTCTTGGGTCGACGTCCTTGTCCCACCGGACGTATACTGGAGGATACGGCGATAAACTCATCTTT. Protein: CALGSTSLSHRTYTGGYGDKLIF.

This clone was observed a few times. TCRdb's entry gives the protein of a much larger clone, which mismatches this DNA's translation at residue 4, likely from a read error; the protein reported here is translated from the DNA. The CDR3 region is CALRGPGDTDKLIF. CDR3 DNA: TGTGCTCTTAGGGGTCCTGGTGACACCGATAAACTCATCTTT. The J gene is TRDJ1, the V gene TRDV1; D gene unclear. No J segment appears in TCRdb, so it was assigned here by matching the sequence to germline. Germline V gene data show CDR1 as TSWWSYY and CDR2 as QGS. The CDR3 spans 14 residues. Deletions cut 8 bases from V and 0 bases from J, with 13 bases between.

As concerns this clone: This DNA's translation and the protein TCRdb lists, from a much larger clone, do not match at residue 15, likely due to a read error; the protein shown is translated from the DNA. The CDR3 coding sequence is TGTGCCTGTGACACAATAAAACACTCGGGGATACTCCGGGACGACTCCGATAAACTCATCTTT. Translated, it gives CACDTIKHSGILRDDSDKLIF. The chain carries TRDV2 and TRDJ1, with TRDD3 matching 8 bases. As TCRdb names no J gene, one was assigned here on the basis of a DNA match to germline. The CDR3 contains 21 residues. Germline CDR1 GEAIGNYY, CDR2 EKD. V lost 1 base to trimming and J lost 3 bases; unmatched junction nucleotides: 24.

About this clone: TCRdb pairs this DNA with a much larger clone's protein that differs at residue 13, likely a read error; the protein shown was translated from the DNA. The chain carries TRDV1 and TRDJ1; 8 bases are a match to TRDD2. Trimming cost V 5 bases and J 0 bases; bases outside gene matches: 29. The germline gives CDR1 TSWWSYY, CDR2 QGS. The CDR3 totals 23 residues. CDR3 nucleotides: TGTGCTCTTGGGAGAACCAGGGCTTCCTACGTCCAACCGGGGGTTCTACACACCGATAAACTCATCTTT. Residues: CALGRTRASYVQPGVLHTDKLIF.

This clone was detected ten times or more. TCRdb has a much larger clone's protein, which differs at residue 16 from the translation of this DNA, likely because of a read error; what is shown is the protein translated from the DNA. CDR3 sequence: CALGELVLPKGGVFYADKLIF. The CDR3 DNA is TGTGCTCTTGGGGAACTCGTTTTACCCAAGGGGGGAGTTTTCTACGCCGATAAACTCATCTTT. The chain has TRDV1 and TRDJ1, with D possibly TRDD3 on 6 matching bases. Here the J gene was assigned by germline matching of the DNA, as TCRdb has none. Looked up from germline, CDR1 is TSWWSYY and CDR2 is QGS. V was clipped by 0 bases and J by 3 bases, with 29 bases between them. This CDR3 has 21 residues.

As for this clone: The protein that TCRdb holds for this DNA derives from a much larger clone and differs from the translated DNA at residue 5, which likely indicates a read error; the protein shown here is translated from the DNA. The chain links TRDV2 to TRDJ1; D perhaps matches TRDD3 (6 bases). The CDR3 has 15 amino acids. CDR1 is GEAIGNYY, CDR2 EKD, per germline. Trimming removed 0 bases at V and 4 bases at J, with 14 bases between. The CDR3 loop is CACDTLGSGRDKLIF. CDR3 in DNA: TGTGCCTGTGACACCCTGGGGAGTGGACGCGATAAACTCATCTTT.

This clone has more than one count but fewer than ten. The protein held in TCRdb is that of a much larger clone and does not match this DNA's translation at residue 7, likely because of a read error; the protein shown is translated from the DNA. The V gene is TRDV2, the J gene TRDJ1; D may be TRDD3 (5 bases). TCRdb supplies no J gene; here it was assigned by aligning the nucleotide sequence to germline. In germline, CDR1 is GEAIGNYY, CDR2 EKD. The CDR3 loop spans 16 amino acids. Trimming took 3 bases from V and 0 from J, leaving 16 bases between them. This chain's CDR3 is CACDLLEDRYTDKLIF. The CDR3 DNA reads as TGTGCCTGTGACTTACTGGAGGATAGGTACACCGATAAACTCATCTTT.

This clone has a handful of counts. A much larger clone lies one base from this, so it may be a read error. The V call is TRDV1, the J call TRDJ3; perhaps TRDD3 as D (7 bases). Germline CDR1 reads TSWWSYY; CDR2 reads QGS. The CDR3 totals 22 residues. The CDR3 protein is CALGSLPVLGSIRDWYTRQMFF. The DNA of the CDR3 is TGTGCTCTTGGGTCCCTTCCAGTACTGGGGTCCATCAGAGACTGGTACACCCGACAGATGTTTTTC.

As concerns this clone: TCRdb's protein for this DNA is that of a much larger clone and differs from the translation at residue 9, likely a read error; the protein shown is the DNA translation. The gene calls are TRDV3 and TRDJ1, with 7 bases fitting TRDD3. TCRdb leaves out the J gene; it was filled in here by matching the DNA to germline. In germline, CDR1 is TVYSNPD, CDR2 GDNSRS (reference sequence). The CDR3 sequence is 18 residues long. After removal of 5 bases from V and 0 bases from J, the junction contained 21 bases not matched to a gene. CDR3 residues: CAPSSECSIGGDTDKLIF. The CDR3 region has the DNA TGTGCCCCTTCTTCGGAATGCAGTATTGGGGGAGACACCGATAAACTCATCTTT.

A remark on this clone: A single base is all that separates this from a far larger clone, so a read error is likely. This same CDR3 is encoded by further DNA sequences in the sample. The V gene was identified as TRDV1, while no J gene was called; TRDD3 is the table's D call and was not checked against the DNA. The V gene's germline CDR1 is TSWWSYY and CDR2 QGS. This CDR3 spans 24 amino acids. CDR3 loop: CALGPTARRLSRLGSLSYTDKLIF. CDR3 DNA: TGTGCTCTTGGGCCTACGGCCCGGCGCCTATCGCGACTGGGGTCCTTAAGCTACACCGATAAACTCATCTTC.

This clone was picked up a small number of times. This sequence is one base from a far larger clone and is likely a read error. Other DNA sequences in this specimen translate into the identical CDR3. The chain links TRDV2 to TRDJ2; 10 nucleotides agree with TRDD3. Germline matching of the DNA provided the J gene here, since TCRdb leaves it blank. This CDR3 has 19 amino acids. Germline CDR1 and CDR2: GEAIGNYY and EKD. This chain's CDR3 is CACDTRLYWGIPLTAQLFF. CDR3 in DNA: TGCGCCTGTGACACCCGACTTTACTGGGGGATTCCTTTGACAGCACAACTCTTCTTT.

This clone was seen only a few times. This likely traces to a read error, being one base from a far larger clone. In the same sample, other DNA sequences code for this CDR3. This chain connects TRDV1 to TRDJ1, with TRDD3 matching 7 bases. The germline CDR1 and CDR2 sequences are TSWWSYY and QGS. The V segment lost 5 bases and the J segment 4 bases; nucleotides outside the gene matches: 10. The CDR3 contains 15 residues. CDR3 region: CALGFYWGYSDKLIF. The CDR3 bases are TGTGCTCTTGGGTTTTACTGGGGTTACAGCGATAAACTCATCTTT.

This clone was seen only a few times. A read error likely explains this, since a far larger clone differs by one base. The same CDR3 can be traced to other DNA sequences in this sample. This chain joins TRDV1 and TRDJ1; 7 nucleotides line up with TRDD2. The J gene is not listed in TCRdb, so it was assigned here from a DNA match to germline. CDR3 size: 19 residues. Germline V CDR1 and CDR2: TSWWSYY, QGS. CDR3 loop: CALGSFLRVYARNTDKLIF. For the CDR3, the DNA is TGTGCTCTTGGATCTTTCCTACGCGTGTATGCGAGGAACACTGATAAACTCATCTTT.

This clone was picked up a small number of times. A far larger clone differs by one base, so this is likely a read error. Other DNA sequences in this sample translate to the same CDR3. The rearrangement joins TRDV1 to TRDJ1, with 9 bases matching TRDD3. TCRdb offers no J gene call, so here the DNA was matched to germline to obtain one. CDR3 length equals 17 residues. Germline lookup yields CDR1 TSWWSYY and CDR2 QGS. This chain's CDR3 is CALGEIPSFTGGAKLIF. Written as DNA, the CDR3 is TGTGCTCTCGGGGAAATCCCTTCCTTTACTGGGGGAGCCAAACTCATCTTT.

This clone was found a few times. The chain couples TRDV1 to TRDJ1; TRDD3 aligns across 11 bases. After removal of 5 bases from V and 1 base from J, the junction contained 33 bases not matched to a gene. This CDR3 has 25 amino acids. CDR1 is TSWWSYY, CDR2 QGS, per germline. CDR3 nucleotides: TGTGCTCTTGGGAACAAGGTACCTTCCTTTGGTGCTGGGGGATACTTCCGCCGGAGCACCGATAAACTCATCTTT. Its protein is CALGNKVPSFGAGGYFRRSTDKLIF.